The 10 T cell receptor beta chains presented below share a single source sample, sequenced in a study of human T cells and chemical hapten exposure. Indicated time point: patch test 3, about 24 weeks after DPC sensitization. Treatment denoted: therapeutic diphenylcyclopropenone sensitization with weekly scalp DPC. MiXCR, run by TCRdb on the RACE reads, gives a single entry per CDR3 protein. The sample shows over 100,000 distinct CDR3 sequences, approximately 11% of them seen only once. Sequencing was performed on whole blood, taken in connection with sensitization to the hapten diphenylcyclopropenone (DPC). The receptor set was obtained from a woman aged 50 to 60 with alopecia areata. Some clones in this sample may be carry-over from other donors' samples.

The chain links TRBV20-1 to TRBJ2-7; the match to TRBD1 covers 7 bases. There are 14 residues in the CDR3. CDR1 and CDR2 from the germline V gene are DFQATT and SNEGSKA (reference sequence). Written as DNA, the CDR3 is TGCAGGTTGAAAGGGGGCCTCCATTTAGACGAGCAGTACTTC. Residues: CRLKGGLHLDEQYF.

This clonotype was observed at least ten times. The rearrangement links TRBV20-1 to TRBJ2-5; D remains ambiguous. This CDR3 spans 12 amino acids. The V end lost 0 bases, the J end lost 9 bases, and 11 bases lay between the germline ends. Germline V CDR1 and CDR2: DFQATT, SNEGSKA (reference sequence). CDR3 region: CSARDVLGSQYF. CDR3 coding DNA: TGCAGTGCTAGAGACGTCCTTGGGTCCCAGTACTTC.

This clonotype has a handful of counts. V gene TRBV4-3 combines with J gene TRBJ2-5, with 9 bases identical to TRBD1. Germline values: CDR1 LGHNA, CDR2 YSLEER. V lost 3 bases to trimming and J lost 9 bases; unmatched junction nucleotides: 2. The length of the CDR3 is 12 residues. The CDR3 protein is CASSQRQGAQYF. Here the CDR3 DNA reads TGCGCCAGCAGCCAGAGACAGGGGGCCCAGTACTTC.

This clonotype has more than one count but fewer than ten. This chain links TRBV4-1 with TRBJ2-7; TRBD2 might be the D (5 bases). V lost 0 bases to trimming and J lost 5 bases, with 23 bases between them. The length of the CDR3 is 18 residues. CDR1 and CDR2 from the germline V gene are MGHRA and YSYEKL. CDR3 region: CASSQDVRGKRVNDEQYF. CDR3 nucleotide sequence: TGCGCCAGCAGCCAAGACGTTCGAGGGAAAAGGGTGAACGACGAGCAGTACTTC.

This clonotype has at least ten counts. The chain is built from TRBV14 and TRBJ1-4, with D possibly TRBD1 on 5 matching bases. The CDR3 extends over 11 amino acids. V was shortened by 9 bases and J by 6 bases, with 8 bases between the two germline ends. Germline V gene sequence: CDR1 SGHDN, CDR2 FVKESK. CDR3 sequence (DNA): TGTGCCAGGGGGACCCATGAAAAACTGTTTTTT. It yields the protein CARGTHEKLFF.

V and J are TRBV29-1 and TRBJ2-3; a possible D gene is TRBD2 (6 bases). The V and J ends lost 3 bases and 4 bases respectively, with 11 bases between them. This CDR3 is built from 13 residues. From germline, CDR1 is SQVTM and CDR2 ANQGSEA. In nucleotides, the CDR3 is TGCAGCGTTGACGGGAGAATGGCAGATACGCAGTATTTT. Translated, it gives CSVDGRMADTQYF.

Points on this clonotype: This may be a read error: a much more frequent sequence differs by one nucleotide. This chain links TRBV27 with TRBJ2-3; D is unresolved. The CDR3 has 15 amino acids. The germline CDR1 and CDR2 sequences are MNHEY and SMNVEV (reference sequence). Written as DNA, the CDR3 is TGTGCCACCAGTCTTTCTGGATTCAGCACAGATACGCAGTATTTT. Encoded protein: CATSLSGFSTDTQYF.

The V and J genes are TRBV29-1 and TRBJ2-1; TRBD1 matches at 7 bases. The trim removed 0 bases at V and 9 bases at J, leaving 11 bases unmatched. This CDR3 contains 15 residues. Per germline, CDR1 SQVTM and CDR2 ANQGSEA. DNA for the CDR3: TGCAGCGTTGAAGAGGCCGACAGGGAGTACGGTGAGCAGTTCTTC. Amino acids: CSVEEADREYGEQFF.

V usage is TRBV5-1 and J usage is TRBJ2-4; D unresolved. Germline values: CDR1 SGHRS, CDR2 YFSETQ. The CDR3 extends over 15 amino acids. V dropped 0 bases and J dropped 0 bases, with 7 bases sitting between them. DNA of the CDR3: TGCGCCAGCAGCTTGGCGGCCACAGCCAAAAACATTCAGTACTTC. Translation gives CASSLAATAKNIQYF.

The chain has TRBV5-1 and TRBJ1-6, with D possibly TRBD1 on 6 matching bases. V shed 0 bases and J shed 7 bases, with 11 bases lying between them. CDR1 and CDR2 (germline): SGHRS, YFSETQ. CDR3 length: 15 residues. CDR3 nucleotides: TGCGCCAGCAGCTTGGGGGGGGCGAGAAATTCACCCCTCCACTTT. The encoded protein is CASSLGGARNSPLHF.